This T cell receptor (beta chain) was sequenced during a study of cytomegalovirus exposure and HLA in healthy donors. Notes on the study in general: Cytomegalovirus status, reportedly, was diagnosed with high specificity and sensitivity by the classifier. The authors enumerated 164 TCR beta chains as linked to cytomegalovirus.

Of note for this clone: The antigen is undetermined.

The CDR3 length is 16 residues. The junction had 6 bases not matched to a gene; V was cut back by 2 bases and J by 3 bases. Germline-derived CDR1 and CDR2 are SGDLS and YYNGEE. PCR used 60 Vbeta primers and 13 Jbeta primers. The data were produced by immunoSEQ multiplex PCR, yet TCRdb's version contains in-frame clones alone and is incomplete. The table lists 60,000 to 70,000 clones. The rearrangement uses TRBV9 and TRBJ1-2; 11 bases map to TRBD1. Sequenced material: PBMCs. The receptor's source is a man aged 30 to 39 in good health and CMV-seropositive. The CDR3 sequence: CASSVGQGAAYYGYTF. The CDR3, as DNA: TGTGCCAGCAGCGTTGGACAGGGGGCCGCCTACTATGGCTACACCTTC.